The T cell receptor beta chain under discussion was sequenced for a study of T cell responses to AZD1222 COVID-19 vaccine. On this clone itself: Its specificity is not known.

The table came from immunoSEQ multiplex PCR; TCRdb's copy has only in-frame clones and leaves some out. The table has around 35,000 clones, around nine tenths seen once; the top ten hold 5.5% to 7.5%. Study findings and constraints: In all cases, repertoires were sampled only after the peak T cell response. Spike-specific TCR breadth and depth were elevated following two AZD1222 doses.

The sample was peripheral blood, taken on day 0 of AZD1222 vaccination. The receptor's source is an adult in good health.

CDR3 amino acids: CASSLGRGTNTGELFF. The DNA for the CDR3 is TGTGCCAGCAGCTTAGGCCGAGGGACGAACACCGGGGAGCTGTTTTTT. The V and J genes are TRBV13 and TRBJ2-2; TRBD2 is a possible D gene (5 bases). The CDR3 consists of 16 residues. Germline loops: CDR1 PRHDT, CDR2 FYEKMQ (reference sequence). Trimming stripped 0 bases from V and 0 bases from J, with 8 bases between.